This T cell receptor (beta chain) was captured in a study of T cells in Graves' hyperthyroidism and ophthalmopathy. This clonotype was observed at least ten times. The CDR3 is 13 residues long. Germline V gene data show CDR1 as SGHRS and CDR2 as YFSETQ. With 2 bases clipped from V and 4 bases from J, the junction kept 3 bases outside the gene matches. It was RNA transcripts that yielded the amplified TCR beta CDR3 regions. With the HTBI primer set, the TCR CDR3 went through a first round of RT-PCR. TCRdb re-derived calls from the multiplex PCR reads in MiXCR, one entry per CDR3 protein. The table has 350,000 to 450,000 distinct CDR3 sequences, approximately 17% seen once. Source material for PBMCs was 10 ml fresh peripheral blood.

The sample was blood. This clonotype was obtained from a woman aged 30 to 39 with Graves' hyperthyroidism that later progressed to Graves' ophthalmopathy. The genes are TRBV5-1 and TRBJ2-7; TRBD2 matches at 7 bases. The CDR3 loop reads CASSFGGGYEQYF. The CDR3, as DNA: TGCGCCAGCAGCTTCGGGGGAGGGTACGAGCAGTACTTC.